This passage covers 10 T cell receptor beta chains from one sample sequenced in a study of cytomegalovirus exposure and HLA in healthy donors. In the PCR, 60 Vbeta and 13 Jbeta primers were used. The protocol was immunoSEQ multiplex PCR, while the TCRdb copy is restricted to in-frame clones and leaves out a portion. The sample lists some 160,000 clones; roughly 85% were seen once. Material for sequencing was PBMCs. These receptors were obtained from a man aged 25 to 40 in good health and CMV-seropositive.

The chain uses TRBV2 and TRBJ2-5; no reliable D call. The J call may be incorrect, as the DNA end agrees better with TRBJ2-7. The CDR3 extends over 12 amino acids. CDR1 and CDR2 (germline): SNHLY, FYNNEI. The CDR3 here is CASSEGSYEQYF. DNA for the CDR3: TGTGCCAGCAGTGAGGGCTCCTACGAGCAGTACTTC.

V is TRBV5-1 and J is TRBJ1-4, with 7 bases that match TRBD1. Germline V CDR1 and CDR2: SGHRS, YFSETQ. After removal of 4 bases from V and 4 bases from J, the junction contained 10 bases not matched to a gene. There are 16 residues in the CDR3. The CDR3 loop is CASSVPTGENNEKLFF. The CDR3 bases are TGCGCCAGCAGCGTCCCAACAGGGGAAAATAATGAAAAACTGTTTTTT.

This clone was found once. This sequence joins TRBV27 and TRBJ2-2; 7 bases match TRBD1. The CDR3 contains 15 residues. Germline V gene lookup returns CDR1 MNHEY and CDR2 SMNVEV (reference sequence). Trimming took 5 bases from V and 4 from J; bases not matched to a gene: 7. The DNA for the CDR3 is TGTGCCAGCAGTCGACAGGGAAGGCGCACCGGGGAGCTGTTTTTT. This codes for CASSRQGRRTGELFF.

For this clone: A junction end diverges from the germline sequence, so it may reflect a read error. The chain employs TRBV7-7 and TRBJ2-2; 10 bases align to TRBD1. The CDR3 has 16 residues. Germline-derived CDR1 and CDR2 are SSHAT and FNYEAQ (reference sequence). This CDR3 reads CASSLLKTGGLGELFF. Here the CDR3 DNA reads TGTGCTAGCAGCTTACTCAAGACAGGGGGCCTCGGGGAGCTGTTTTTT. The variable domain in full, completed from reference TRBV7-7 and TRBJ2-2, reads GAGVSQSPRYKVTKRGQDVTLRCDPISSHATLYWYQQALGQGPEFLTYFNYEAQPDKSGLPSDRFSAERPEGSISTLTIQRTEQRDSAMYRCASSLLKTGGLGELFFGEGSRLTVL.

The chain recombines TRBV5-5 with TRBJ2-7, with 9 bases fitting TRBD2. Germline loops: CDR1 SGHKS, CDR2 YYEKEE (reference sequence). Germline trimming cut 2 bases from V and 4 bases from J; bases unmatched to any gene: 10. This CDR3 region has 16 residues. CDR3 loop: CASSLRLAEDLYEQYV. The CDR3 DNA reads as TGTGCCAGCAGCTTAAGACTAGCGGAAGATTTGTACGAGCAGTACGTC.

The chain combines TRBV5-1 with TRBJ2-3; D is undetermined. The CDR3 runs 14 residues. V was pared by 3 bases and J by 2 bases, with 10 bases between. Germline CDR1 and CDR2: SGHRS and YFSETQ. The CDR3 DNA reads TGCGCCAGCAGCTCAGACAAAGTCACAGATACGCAGTATTTT. As protein: CASSSDKVTDTQYF.

The rearrangement links TRBV18 to TRBJ2-1, with 10 bases fitting TRBD2. In germline, CDR1 is KGHSH, CDR2 LQKENI. J lost 1 base, V lost 1 base, and 1 base had no gene match. The CDR3 contains 16 residues. The CDR3 DNA follows: TGTGCCAGCTCACCACTAGCGGGGGGTTCCTACAATGAGCAGTTCTTC. It specifies CASSPLAGGSYNEQFF.

The table lists this clone with a count of one. The J gene is TRBJ2-1, the V gene TRBV12-5, with a possible D match to TRBD2 (6 bases). V gave up 5 bases and J gave up 1 base, with 6 bases separating them. The CDR3 has 13 residues. Looked up from germline, CDR1 is LGHNT and CDR2 is FRNRAP. The CDR3 loop is CASGGTSYNEQFF. For the CDR3, the DNA is TGTGCTAGTGGTGGGACTTCCTACAATGAGCAGTTCTTC.

The chain employs TRBV28 and TRBJ1-2, with no clear D. Per the germline V gene, CDR1 is MDHEN and CDR2 is SYDVKM. V was shortened by 7 bases and J by 0 bases, with 9 bases between the two germline ends. The CDR3 is 13 residues long. CDR3: CASTGGANYGYTF. The CDR3 bases are TGTGCCAGCACTGGCGGAGCTAACTATGGCTACACCTTC.

This rearrangement joins TRBV30 to TRBJ2-7, with a possible D match to TRBD2 (5 bases). The CDR3 consists of 17 residues. The ends were cut back, 0 bases at V and 4 bases at J, with 22 bases in the middle. From germline, CDR1 is GTSNPN and CDR2 SVGIG (reference sequence). The CDR3 loop is CAWSVLSPHISGYEQYF. DNA of the CDR3: TGTGCCTGGAGTGTACTGTCACCCCACATCTCGGGGTACGAGCAGTACTTC.